The 20 T cell receptor beta chains listed next were all sequenced from one sample in a study of blood T cell repertoires in COVID-19 (dated by TCRdb to about 2020). Library method: the immunoSEQ multiplex PCR assay. Sourced from immuneACCESS, this table was stored by TCRdb with only in-frame sequences that have V and J called. A share of the clones is absent; for the studies checked, an unresolved V gene accounts for under half, and the remainder has no known explanation. Here the sample has around 140,000 clones; more than 75% occur a single time. The ten largest clonotypes hold 8% to 9% of the sample. The sequencing sample was made of peripheral blood. The receptors originated from a woman between 50 and 59 years old with active or convalescent COVID-19.

The table lists this clone with a few counts. The chain uses TRBV11-3 and TRBJ2-1; D might be TRBD1 (6 bases). Germline values: CDR1 SGHNT, CDR2 YENEEA. Trimming removed 4 bases at V and 4 bases at J, with 11 bases between. The CDR3 extends over 14 amino acids. CDR3 nucleotides: TGTGCCAGCAGCTCCGACGGACAGTACAATGAGCAGTTCTTC. It yields the protein CASSSDGQYNEQFF. Together with reference TRBV11-3 and TRBJ2-1, the CDR3 gives the full variable domain: EAGVVQSPRYKIIEKKQPVAFWCNPISGHNTLYWYLQNLGQGPELLIRYENEEAVDDSQLPKDRFSAERLKGVDSTLKIQPAELGDSAVYLCASSSDGQYNEQFFGPGTRLTVL.

The chain employs TRBV6-5 and TRBJ2-7; tentatively, D is TRBD1 (6 bases). The CDR3 covers 14 residues. In germline, CDR1 is MNHEY, CDR2 SVGAGI. Trimming took off 0 bases at V and 6 bases at J, with 12 bases between the two ends. CDR3 DNA: TGTGCCAGCAGTTACTCAACAGGGCCGGGCGAGCAGTACTTC. Amino acids: CASSYSTGPGEQYF.

The rearrangement uses TRBV29-1 and TRBJ2-7; 8 bases agree with TRBD2. V shed 5 bases and J 0 bases; nucleotides not matched to a gene: 3. Germline-derived CDR1 and CDR2 are SQVTM and ANQGSEA. This CDR3 region has 13 residues. The CDR3: CSVSGGDSYEQYF. The CDR3 DNA is TGCAGCGTTTCGGGGGGGGACTCCTACGAGCAGTACTTC.

This chain joins TRBV28 and TRBJ1-6; D not certain. This CDR3 has 17 residues. Germline V gives CDR1 MDHEN, CDR2 SYDVKM. Trimming removed 3 bases from V and 1 base from J, with 13 bases in between. DNA of the CDR3: TGTGCCAGCAGTTTGGTTCGGCAGGTATCCTATAATTCACCCCTCCACTTT. It codes for CASSLVRQVSYNSPLHF.

This rearrangement joins TRBV7-9 to TRBJ2-3; TRBD2 aligns across 13 bases. Losses at the gene ends were 3 bases for V and 4 bases for J; bases not matched to a gene: 4. The CDR3 totals 16 residues. Germline values: CDR1 SEHNR, CDR2 FQNEAQ (reference sequence). CDR3 sequence: CASSFPGLAGADTQYF. CDR3 bases: TGTGCCAGCAGCTTCCCTGGACTAGCGGGAGCAGATACGCAGTATTTT.

The chain is built from TRBV11-2 and TRBJ1-5, with a possible D match to TRBD1 (5 bases). Trimming cost V 0 bases and J 5 bases, with 11 bases left between them. Germline V CDR1 and CDR2: SGHAT, FQNNGV. The CDR3 loop spans 15 amino acids. The CDR3 here is CASSLDGRGDQPQHF. CDR3 nucleotide sequence: TGTGCCAGCAGCTTAGATGGGCGGGGGGATCAGCCCCAGCATTTT.

The chain carries TRBV4-3 and TRBJ2-1; 9 bases line up with TRBD2. Germline CDR1 LGHNA, CDR2 YSLEER. This CDR3 spans 19 amino acids. The J segment lost 0 bases and the V segment lost 0 bases, leaving 9 bases of the junction unmatched. The CDR3 sequence is CASSQDVIKREDSYNEQFF. CDR3 nucleotide sequence: TGCGCCAGCAGCCAAGACGTAATAAAGCGGGAGGACTCCTACAATGAGCAGTTCTTC.

This chain uses TRBV6-2 or TRBV6-3 with TRBJ1-2; 7 bases fit TRBD1. This CDR3 has 15 amino acids. V shed 6 bases, J shed 4 bases, and the junction held 11 bases outside the gene matches. Germline assignment: CDR1 MNHEY and CDR2 SVGEGT. The CDR3 nucleotides read TGTGCCAGCAGCCCTACCGGGACAGCCATCTATGGCTACACCTTC. It codes for CASSPTGTAIYGYTF.

The chain couples TRBV5-1 to TRBJ2-3, with TRBD1 matching 7 bases. This CDR3 is 17 amino acids long. The germline V gene encodes CDR1 SGHRS and CDR2 YFSETQ. V gave up 1 base and J gave up 7 bases; unmatched junction bases: 15. The DNA for the CDR3 is TGCGCCAGCAGCTTGAGCAGAGACAGGGTGGGTCATAATACGCAGTATTTT. This codes for CASSLSRDRVGHNTQYF. Using reference TRBV5-1 and TRBJ2-3 for the parts outside the CDR3, the full variable domain is KAGVTQTPRYLIKTRGQQVTLSCSPISGHRSVSWYQQTPGQGLQFLFEYFSETQRNKGNFPGRFSGRQFSNSRSEMNVSTLELGDSALYLCASSLSRDRVGHNTQYFGPGTRLTVL.

The chain recombines TRBV12-3 or TRBV12-4 with TRBJ1-1; 8 positions agree with TRBD1. The junction had 6 bases not matched to a gene; V was cut back by 5 bases and J by 7 bases. The CDR3 sequence is 13 residues long. CDR3: CASSRQGIGEAFF. CDR3 nucleotide sequence: TGTGCCAGCAGTAGACAGGGGATCGGTGAAGCTTTCTTT.

The genes are TRBV5-1 and TRBJ2-3, with D possibly matching TRBD2 (6 bases). V was cut by 9 bases and J by 4 bases, with 18 bases left in between. Germline values: CDR1 SGHRS, CDR2 YFSETQ. CDR3 length: 14 amino acids. CDR3 DNA sequence: TGCGCCACCTCTCCGGGGGTTGGAGCAGATACGCAGTATTTT. It is translated as CATSPGVGADTQYF.

The chain is built from TRBV19 and TRBJ1-2, with D possibly TRBD1 on 5 matching bases. Germline loops: CDR1 LNHDA, CDR2 SQIVND (reference sequence). CDR3 size: 14 residues. Trimming stripped 3 bases from V and 6 bases from J, with 14 bases between. This CDR3 is CASSIRGVRDGYTF. CDR3 nucleotide sequence: TGTGCCAGTAGTATTCGGGGGGTACGAGATGGCTACACCTTC.

The V and J genes are TRBV6-5 and TRBJ2-7, with no clear D. Germline CDR1 MNHEY, CDR2 SVGAGI. V lost 5 bases and J 5 bases, leaving 19 bases between the germline ends. CDR3 length equals 15 residues. The CDR3 reads CASSTSWSSIDEQYF. As DNA, the CDR3 is TGTGCCAGCAGTACCTCCTGGTCTAGTATCGACGAGCAGTACTTC.

V is TRBV15 and J is TRBJ2-2, with TRBD2 matching 8 bases. The V gene end was trimmed by 1 base and the J gene end by 7 bases; junction bases not matched to a gene: 5. This CDR3 has 15 residues. CDR1 and CDR2 (germline): LNHNV, YYDKDF (reference sequence). CDR3: CATSRAGGRDGELFF. The CDR3 DNA reads as TGTGCCACCAGCAGAGCGGGGGGGCGGGACGGGGAGCTGTTTTTT.

This clone occurred a few times. V gene TRBV5-4 combines with J gene TRBJ1-2; 7 bases are a match to TRBD1. V trimming: 4 bases; J trimming: 6 bases; junction bases outside the gene matches: 9. Germline CDR1 SGHNT, CDR2 YYREEE (reference sequence). This CDR3 is built from 14 residues. The CDR3 sequence: CASSRDSPGHGYTF. The CDR3 bases are TGTGCCAGCAGCAGGGACAGCCCAGGCCATGGCTACACCTTC.

The genes are TRBV10-1 and TRBJ1-4; D uncertain. CDR3 length: 20 amino acids. V lost 1 base and J 3 bases, leaving 24 bases between the germline ends. In germline, CDR1 is WNHNN, CDR2 SYGVQD (reference sequence). The CDR3 DNA is TGCGCCAGCAGTGAGTACGTAGGAGGAATCCCCCCTATAGCTAATGAAAAACTGTTTTTT. Protein: CASSEYVGGIPPIANEKLFF.

This clone has just one count. The V gene is TRBV29-1, the J gene TRBJ1-5, with a tentative D call TRBD1 (5 bases). This CDR3 has 13 amino acids. Germline V gene lookup returns CDR1 SQVTM and CDR2 ANQGSEA. V was cut by 5 bases and J by 3 bases, with 11 bases left in between. The CDR3 protein is CSVSGGYNQPQHF. CDR3 nucleotides: TGCAGCGTTTCCGGGGGATACAATCAGCCCCAGCATTTT.

The J gene is TRBJ1-1, the V gene TRBV7-9; no reliable D call. Germline lookup yields CDR1 SEHNR and CDR2 FQNEAQ (reference sequence). CDR3 length: 13 amino acids. V dropped 0 bases and J dropped 6 bases, with 8 bases sitting between them. The DNA of the CDR3 is TGTGCCAGCAGCTTAGCTGGAGTTTCTGAAGCTTTCTTT. Protein product: CASSLAGVSEAFF. Supplemented by reference TRBV7-9 and TRBJ1-1, the full variable domain reads DTGVSQNPRHKITKRGQNVTFRCDPISEHNRLYWYRQTLGQGPEFLTYFQNEAQLEKSRLLSDRFSAERPKGSFSTLEIQRTEQGDSAMYLCASSLAGVSEAFFGQGTRLTVV.

The gene calls are TRBV7-6 and TRBJ2-3, with a possible D match to TRBD1 (6 bases). The CDR3 consists of 15 residues. Between the trimmed V and J ends, which lost 5 bases and 1 base, there was a span of 13 bases. CDR1 is SGHVS and CDR2 is FNYEAQ in the germline V gene. In DNA form, the CDR3 reads TGTGCCAGCAGCCCAGCCTCAGGGGGCACAGATACGCAGTATTTT. As protein: CASSPASGGTDTQYF.

This chain joins TRBV28 and TRBJ1-1; 8 bases line up with TRBD1. CDR1 MDHEN and CDR2 SYDVKM come from the germline V gene. This CDR3 contains 19 residues. Trimming cost V 5 bases and J 1 base; bases outside gene matches: 18. CDR3: CASSPLRDRIRFGNTEAFF. The DNA of the CDR3 is TGTGCCAGCAGTCCTCTAAGGGACAGGATTCGTTTCGGGAACACTGAAGCTTTCTTT.